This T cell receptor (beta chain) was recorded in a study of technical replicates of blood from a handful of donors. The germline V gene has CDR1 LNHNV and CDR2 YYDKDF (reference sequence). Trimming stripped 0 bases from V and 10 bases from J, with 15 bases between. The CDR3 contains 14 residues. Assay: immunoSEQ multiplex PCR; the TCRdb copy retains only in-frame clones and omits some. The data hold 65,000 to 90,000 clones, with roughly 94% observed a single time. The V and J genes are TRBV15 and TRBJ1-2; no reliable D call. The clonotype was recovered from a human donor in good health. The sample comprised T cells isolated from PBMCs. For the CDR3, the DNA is TGTGCCACCAGCAGAGATTCGAAGGGAGGAGACTACACCTTC. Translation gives CATSRDSKGGDYTF.